This T cell receptor beta chain emerged from a study of beta chain features in type 1 diabetes. Study-wide results and limits: There was a moderate but significant shortening of TCRB CDR3s in all four CD4+ subsets of Type 1 diabetes patients.

Of the isolated RNA, all was reverse transcribed, and so the sequenced material was expressed TCRB transcripts. The method was immunoSEQ multiplex PCR; TCRdb's version includes in-frame clones alone and lacks a portion of them. The sample records about 160,000 clones, approximately 10% being singletons. On this clone itself: Its specificity is unknown.

The V and J ends lost 5 bases and 7 bases, in that order; junction bases with no gene match: 7. The germline V gene encodes CDR1 MDHEN and CDR2 SYDVKM. The CDR3 has 14 amino acids. Sequenced material: central memory CD4+ T cells from blood. V gene TRBV28 combines with J gene TRBJ2-1; TRBD2 matches 8 bases. The TCR comes from a young man with type 1 diabetes. The CDR3 loop reads CASSRAGAWNEQFF. Written as DNA, the CDR3 is TGTGCCAGCAGTCGAGCGGGAGCTTGGAATGAGCAGTTCTTC.